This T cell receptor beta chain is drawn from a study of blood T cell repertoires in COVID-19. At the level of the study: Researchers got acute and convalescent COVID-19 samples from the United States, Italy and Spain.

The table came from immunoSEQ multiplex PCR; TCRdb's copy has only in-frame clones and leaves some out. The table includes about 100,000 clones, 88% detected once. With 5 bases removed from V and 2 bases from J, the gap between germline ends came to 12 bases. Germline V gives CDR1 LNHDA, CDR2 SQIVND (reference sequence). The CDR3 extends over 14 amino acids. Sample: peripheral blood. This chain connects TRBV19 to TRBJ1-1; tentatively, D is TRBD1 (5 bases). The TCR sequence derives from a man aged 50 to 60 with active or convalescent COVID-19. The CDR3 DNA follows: TGTGCCAGTAGTGAACAGGCCATTAACACTGAAGCTTTCTTT. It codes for CASSEQAINTEAFF.